This T cell receptor (beta chain) was retrieved from a study of a mutant IDH1 vaccine in newly diagnosed glioma. Looking at the study overall: Most patients had received both radiotherapy and temozolomide, the prior options being radiotherapy, temozolomide, or both. Points from the study as a whole: Immune responses induced by vaccination arose in approximately 93% of the patients.

Profiled with immunoSEQ multiplex PCR; TCRdb holds only in-frame clones, not every one. The sample has around 100,000 clones, 75% to 90% seen once. About this clone itself: No antigen is known for it.

The CDR3 has 12 amino acids. V lost 3 bases to trimming and J lost 5 bases, with 8 bases between them. CDR1 and CDR2 (germline): MDHEN, SYDVKM. Time point reported: week 11, during vaccination. Vaccination used 300 ug of mutant IDH1 20-mer peptide per dose, with topical imiquimod. The material was PBMCs, obtained from a glioma patient whose treatment included an IDH1 peptide vaccine. J is TRBJ2-7 and V is TRBV28; no reliable D call. The receptor comes from a woman aged 50 to 60 with glioma. The CDR3 DNA sequence: TGTGCCAGCAGTTTCGAACAGAACGAGCAGTACTTC. Protein sequence: CASSFEQNEQYF.